Each of the 4 T cell receptor beta chains below was sequenced from the same sample in a study of monozygotic twins with inflammatory bowel disease. TCRdb reprocessed the 5' RACE reads, with one entry per CDR3 protein and no DNA. The table lists 210,000 or so distinct CDR3 sequences, with 7.7% in the top ten. The sequenced sample was blood. The source is a human donor with ulcerative colitis or Crohn's disease, or a healthy co-twin of an affected twin (not recorded which).

The chain employs TRBV18 and TRBJ2-3. The CDR3 totals 14 residues. Germline assignment: CDR1 KGHSH and CDR2 LQKENI. The CDR3 here is CASSPPVHTDTQYF.

The V gene is TRBV9, the J gene TRBJ1-1. This CDR3 has 13 residues. The germline V gene encodes CDR1 SGDLS and CDR2 YYNGEE. CDR3 loop: CASSARSHTEAFF. The full variable domain, its missing parts supplied by reference TRBV9 and TRBJ1-1, is DSGVTQTPKHLITATGQRVTLRCSPRSGDLSVYWYQQSLDQGLQFLIQYYNGEERAKGNILERFSAQQFPDLHSELNLSSLELGDSALYFCASSARSHTEAFFGQGTRLTVV.

This chain uses TRBV9 with TRBJ2-3. The CDR3 is 12 residues long. Germline CDR1 SGDLS, CDR2 YYNGEE. The CDR3 reads CASSATTDTQYF.

The CDR3 is CASSLSDLSYEQYF. V is TRBV12-3 or TRBV12-4 and J is TRBJ2-7. CDR3 size: 14 residues.